The 31 T cell receptor beta chains below all came from one sample that was sequenced in a study of cytomegalovirus exposure and HLA in healthy donors. The assay was immunoSEQ multiplex PCR, and TCRdb's table has in-frame clones only and misses some. Of about 220,000 clones listed, 88% were seen once; the top ten hold 2.9%. Sequencing was carried out using PBMCs. All receptors come from a woman younger than 35 in good health and CMV-seronegative.

This clone occurred once. This rearrangement joins TRBV28 to TRBJ2-7; TRBD1 matches at 11 bases. Looked up from germline, CDR1 is MDHEN and CDR2 is SYDVKM. V was clipped by 6 bases and J by 2 bases; unmatched bases: 6. This CDR3 is 15 amino acids long. The CDR3 DNA sequence: TGTGCCAGCAGCGACGGGACAGGGGGGACCTACGAGCAGTACTTC. Amino acid sequence: CASSDGTGGTYEQYF.

V gene TRBV28 combines with J gene TRBJ2-7; 10 bases fit TRBD1. Germline V gene lookup returns CDR1 MDHEN and CDR2 SYDVKM. CDR3 length: 15 residues. The V gene end was trimmed by 4 bases and the J gene end by 4 bases; junction bases not matched to a gene: 7. Here the CDR3 DNA reads TGTGCCAGCAGTTGGGGACAGGGGATCTCATACGAGCAGTACTTC. Protein sequence: CASSWGQGISYEQYF. Together with reference TRBV28 and TRBJ2-7, the CDR3 gives the full variable domain: DVKVTQSSRYLVKRTGEKVFLECVQDMDHENMFWYRQDPGLGLRLIYFSYDVKMKEKGDIPEGYSVSREKKERFSLILESASTNQTSMYLCASSWGQGISYEQYFGPGTRLTVT.

The chain employs TRBV28 and TRBJ2-1; 14 nucleotides match TRBD2. V lost 6 bases to trimming and J lost 4 bases; unmatched junction nucleotides: 14. The CDR3 runs to 19 residues. Germline CDR1 is MDHEN and CDR2 is SYDVKM. CDR3 in DNA: TGTGCCAGCAGCCTGAGGGAGGGACTAGCGGGAGTGAGGTACAATGAGCAGTTCTTC. Its protein product is CASSLREGLAGVRYNEQFF.

V and J are TRBV7-2 and TRBJ1-2; 8 bases fit TRBD1. Germline CDR1 reads SGHTA; CDR2 reads FQGNSA. CDR3 size: 16 residues. Trimming removed 6 bases from V and 4 bases from J; junction bases left unmatched: 13. CDR3 in amino acids: CASSSVPGGSGYGYTF. For the CDR3, the DNA is TGTGCCAGCAGTTCTGTCCCAGGGGGCTCGGGCTATGGCTACACCTTC. Using reference TRBV7-2 and TRBJ1-2 for the parts outside the CDR3, the full variable domain is GAGVSQSPSNKVTEKGKDVELRCDPISGHTALYWYRQSLGQGLEFLIYFQGNSAPDKSGLPSDRFSAERTGGSVSTLTIQRTQQEDSAVYLCASSSVPGGSGYGYTFGSGTRLTVV.

The chain recombines TRBV5-1 with TRBJ2-1; TRBD2 matches at 11 bases. With 1 base clipped from V and 0 bases from J, the junction kept 6 bases outside the gene matches. Germline loops: CDR1 SGHRS, CDR2 YFSETQ. This CDR3 region has 18 residues. CDR3 bases: TGCGCCAGCAGCTTGAGGACTAGCGGGCTTAGCTCCTACAATGAGCAGTTCTTC. The encoded protein is CASSLRTSGLSSYNEQFF.

V and J are TRBV5-6 and TRBJ1-1; 8 bases are shared with TRBD1. The ends lost 4 bases at V and 2 bases at J; junction bases unmatched: 10. CDR1 and CDR2 from the germline V gene are SGHDT and YYEEEE. The CDR3 has 16 residues. CDR3 in amino acids: CASSDTGGNPNTEAFF. As DNA, the CDR3 is TGTGCCAGCAGCGATACAGGGGGAAACCCTAACACTGAAGCTTTCTTT.

The gene calls are TRBV19 and TRBJ2-3; tentatively, D is TRBD1 (5 bases). Trimming stripped 7 bases from V and 6 bases from J, with 17 bases between. Germline V lookup: CDR1 LNHDA, CDR2 SQIVND (reference sequence). This CDR3 contains 14 residues. The CDR3 here is CASMGTGLGDTQYF. CDR3 bases: TGTGCCAGTATGGGAACAGGCTTGGGCGATACGCAGTATTTT.

The rearrangement uses TRBV2 and TRBJ2-5; no reliable D call. Looked up from germline, CDR1 is SNHLY and CDR2 is FYNNEI. This CDR3 contains 12 residues. Deletions cut 6 bases from V and 0 bases from J, with 5 bases between. The DNA of the CDR3 is TGTGCCAGCAGGAGGTACCAAGAGACCCAGTACTTC. It codes for CASRRYQETQYF.

The V call is TRBV5-1, the J call TRBJ2-2; no clear D gene. The germline V gene encodes CDR1 SGHRS and CDR2 YFSETQ. This CDR3 is 14 amino acids long. V gave up 4 bases and J gave up 4 bases, with 11 bases separating them. The CDR3 loop is CASSLLLSTGELFF. CDR3 nucleotide sequence: TGCGCCAGCAGCCTACTTCTAAGCACCGGGGAGCTGTTTTTT.

This clone was detected once. The chain has TRBV15 and TRBJ2-1, with no clear D. Germline V gene lookup returns CDR1 LNHNV and CDR2 YYDKDF (reference sequence). The CDR3 is made up of 22 amino acids. V lost 0 bases to trimming and J lost 0 bases, with 27 bases between them. The CDR3 coding sequence is TGTGCCACCAGCAGAGATTTTTTTTTAGGAGTCCCGGAAGAAATCTCCTACAATGAGCAGTTCTTC. Protein: CATSRDFFLGVPEEISYNEQFF.

The chain combines TRBV7-2 with TRBJ1-2, with D perhaps TRBD1 (5 bases). V was cut by 0 bases and J by 4 bases, with 6 bases left in between. This CDR3 contains 13 residues. Per germline, CDR1 SGHTA and CDR2 FQGNSA. The CDR3 is CASSLAGAYGYTF. CDR3 DNA: TGTGCCAGCAGCTTAGCAGGGGCCTATGGCTACACCTTC.

The sample holds one count of this clone. This chain connects TRBV4-1 to TRBJ2-3; 9 nucleotides line up with TRBD1. This CDR3 region has 16 residues. Germline V gives CDR1 MGHRA, CDR2 YSYEKL. V gave up 3 bases and J gave up 2 bases; unmatched junction bases: 6. CDR3 sequence reads: CASSHGDRGFTDTQYF. The CDR3 DNA is TGCGCCAGCAGCCACGGTGACAGGGGGTTCACAGATACGCAGTATTTT.

The rearrangement links TRBV7-6 to TRBJ2-1; 7 nucleotides match TRBD2. Losses at the gene ends were 5 bases for V and 5 bases for J; bases not matched to a gene: 15. CDR3 length: 17 residues. The germline gives CDR1 SGHVS, CDR2 FNYEAQ. The CDR3 protein is CASSKTDYSGPHNEQFF. CDR3 in DNA: TGTGCCAGCAGCAAAACCGATTATAGCGGGCCGCACAATGAGCAGTTCTTC. The full variable domain, its missing parts supplied by reference TRBV7-6 and TRBJ2-1, is GAGVSQSPRYKVTKRGQDVALRCDPISGHVSLYWYRQALGQGPEFLTYFNYEAQQDKSGLPNDRFSAERPEGSISTLTIQRTEQRDSAMYRCASSKTDYSGPHNEQFFGPGTRLTVL.

The genes are TRBV2 and TRBJ1-2, with 10 nucleotides matching TRBD1. The CDR3 totals 13 residues. Germline-derived CDR1 and CDR2 are SNHLY and FYNNEI. Trimming took 10 bases from V and 7 from J; bases not matched to a gene: 9. The CDR3 loop is CAIPRDRGTGYTF. DNA of the CDR3: TGTGCCATCCCCCGGGACAGGGGCACTGGCTACACCTTC.

The rearrangement links TRBV6-6 to TRBJ1-5, with D uncertain. V lost 0 bases, J lost 4 bases, and 10 bases lay in between. The CDR3 runs to 15 residues. Germline-derived CDR1 and CDR2 are MNHNY and SVGAGI (reference sequence). Written as DNA, the CDR3 is TGTGCCAGCAGTTACTCGGGCAGTATAAATCAGCCCCAGCATTTT. The encoded protein is CASSYSGSINQPQHF.

The chain joins TRBV13 to TRBJ2-7; TRBD1 matches 11 bases. Germline V lookup: CDR1 PRHDT, CDR2 FYEKMQ (reference sequence). The CDR3 is 17 amino acids. The trim removed 5 bases at V and 3 bases at J, leaving 12 bases unmatched. CDR3 residues: CASSGTGGPNFGYEQYF. CDR3 coding DNA: TGTGCCAGCAGCGGGACAGGGGGGCCCAACTTTGGCTACGAGCAGTACTTC.

This clone is a singleton in its sample. CDR3 in amino acids: CASSQPRQGRHYGYTF. CDR3 nucleotides: TGCGCCAGCAGCCAACCCAGACAGGGACGTCACTATGGCTACACCTTC. This chain connects TRBV4-1 to TRBJ1-2; 7 nucleotides line up with TRBD1. CDR3 length: 16 residues. Unmatched junction bases numbered 9, after V lost 2 bases and J lost 3 bases. CDR1 and CDR2 from the germline V gene are MGHRA and YSYEKL.

The chain couples TRBV11-2 to TRBJ2-1; a possible D gene is TRBD1 (6 bases). This CDR3 is 16 amino acids long. V dropped 5 bases and J dropped 1 base, with 15 bases sitting between them. From germline, CDR1 is SGHAT and CDR2 FQNNGV. The CDR3 region is CASSPRPGVSYNEQFF. The CDR3 nucleotides are TGTGCCAGCAGCCCTCGCCCAGGGGTTTCCTACAATGAGCAGTTCTTC. Looking up the rest from reference TRBV11-2 and TRBJ2-1 gives the full variable domain: EAGVAQSPRYKIIEKRQSVAFWCNPISGHATLYWYQQILGQGPKLLIQFQNNGVVDDSQLPKDRFSAERLKGVDSTLKIQPAKLEDSAVYLCASSPRPGVSYNEQFFGPGTRLTVL.

The rearrangement links TRBV6-1 to TRBJ2-2; D remains unclear. Germline V CDR1 and CDR2: MNHNS, SASEGT. There are 14 residues in the CDR3. V lost 8 bases and J 0 bases, leaving 10 bases between the germline ends. The DNA of the CDR3 is TGTGCCAGCCTTAGAATAACGAACACCGGGGAGCTGTTTTTT. Amino acids: CASLRITNTGELFF.

V and J are TRBV5-1 and TRBJ1-2; D is undetermined. CDR1 SGHRS and CDR2 YFSETQ come from the germline V gene. Trimming took 5 bases from V and 3 from J, leaving 11 bases between them. This CDR3 has 13 amino acids. DNA of the CDR3: TGCGCCAGCAGTCCCGGGATCTACTATGGCTACACCTTC. Translation gives CASSPGIYYGYTF.

The chain combines TRBV14 with TRBJ2-4, with 10 bases identical to TRBD2. J lost 0 bases, V lost 1 base, and 3 bases had no gene match. The germline V gene encodes CDR1 SGHDN and CDR2 FVKESK. CDR3 length: 17 amino acids. CDR3 protein: CASSQGLAGRAKNIQYF. The CDR3 coding sequence is TGTGCCAGCAGCCAAGGACTAGCGGGCCGAGCCAAAAACATTCAGTACTTC.

This clone was recorded only once. The J gene is TRBJ2-7, the V gene TRBV4-1; 7 bases are shared with TRBD2. CDR1 and CDR2 (germline): MGHRA, YSYEKL. The CDR3 contains 15 residues. Losses at the gene ends were 1 base for V and 0 bases for J; bases not matched to a gene: 3. CDR3 region: CASSQAGGRSYEQYF. The CDR3 DNA is TGCGCCAGCAGCCAAGCGGGAGGTCGCTCCTACGAGCAGTACTTC.

The CDR3 here is CASSRSGEADTQYF. The CDR3 coding sequence is TGTGCCAGCAGCCGTTCGGGGGAGGCAGATACGCAGTATTTT. The chain is built from TRBV27 and TRBJ2-3, with D possibly matching TRBD2 (6 bases). The CDR3 totals 14 residues. The V end was cut by 6 bases, the J end by 4 bases, with 14 bases between. Germline CDR1 reads MNHEY; CDR2 reads SMNVEV (reference sequence).

The chain joins TRBV2 to TRBJ2-1; 9 bases agree with TRBD2. The CDR3 runs to 15 residues. Germline trimming cut 3 bases from V and 3 bases from J; bases unmatched to any gene: 3. CDR1 and CDR2 (germline): SNHLY, FYNNEI. CDR3 sequence: CASSDSGSFYNEQFF. The CDR3 bases are TGTGCCAGCAGTGATAGCGGGAGTTTCTACAATGAGCAGTTCTTC.

The chain links TRBV6-5 to TRBJ1-5; tentatively, D is TRBD1 (6 bases). V gave up 2 bases and J gave up 3 bases, with 11 bases separating them. The CDR3 has 15 residues. Germline loops: CDR1 MNHEY, CDR2 SVGAGI. This chain's CDR3 is CASSYDGTPNQPQHF. The CDR3 coding sequence is TGTGCCAGCAGTTACGACGGGACACCCAATCAGCCCCAGCATTTT.

The chain joins TRBV28 to TRBJ1-5; TRBD1 matches 8 bases. The trim removed 5 bases at V and 2 bases at J, leaving 5 bases unmatched. The CDR3 loop spans 15 amino acids. Germline lookup yields CDR1 MDHEN and CDR2 SYDVKM. The CDR3 loop reads CASSTAGQGNQPQHF. For the CDR3, the DNA is TGTGCCAGCAGTACCGCGGGACAGGGCAATCAGCCCCAGCATTTT.

The rearrangement links TRBV5-1 to TRBJ2-7, with a tentative D call TRBD1 (6 bases). Trimming took off 0 bases at V and 3 bases at J, with 13 bases between the two ends. Germline V gene sequence: CDR1 SGHRS, CDR2 YFSETQ. The CDR3 consists of 15 residues. Here the CDR3 DNA reads TGCGCCAGCAGCTTGGCGGACAGCCCAGACTACGAGCAGTACTTC. This codes for CASSLADSPDYEQYF.

The J gene is TRBJ2-3, the V gene TRBV6-5; weak D call: TRBD2 (6 bases). Trimming shortened V by 6 bases and J by 6 bases, and 19 bases separated the two germline ends. Germline loops: CDR1 MNHEY, CDR2 SVGAGI. This CDR3 has 15 residues. The CDR3 loop is CASSHLASSIDTQYF. For the CDR3, the DNA is TGTGCCAGCAGCCACCTAGCGTCGTCCATCGATACGCAGTATTTT.

A single count supports this clone. The chain couples TRBV28 to TRBJ2-6; tentatively, D is TRBD1 (6 bases). V was clipped by 7 bases and J by 1 base, with 11 bases between them. CDR3 size: 15 residues. CDR1 MDHEN and CDR2 SYDVKM come from the germline V gene. For the CDR3, the DNA is TGTGCCAGCAAAACAGGGACGTCTGGGGCCAACGTCCTGACTTTC. Protein product: CASKTGTSGANVLTF. The full variable domain, rest sourced from reference TRBV28 and TRBJ2-6, is DVKVTQSSRYLVKRTGEKVFLECVQDMDHENMFWYRQDPGLGLRLIYFSYDVKMKEKGDIPEGYSVSREKKERFSLILESASTNQTSMYLCASKTGTSGANVLTFGAGSRLTVL.

The J gene is TRBJ2-7, the V gene TRBV9; 9 nucleotides match TRBD1. After removal of 3 bases from V and 5 bases from J, the junction contained 6 bases not matched to a gene. Germline V gives CDR1 SGDLS, CDR2 YYNGEE. The CDR3 runs 14 residues. Here the CDR3 reads CASSDRDREDEQYF. The CDR3, as DNA: TGTGCCAGCAGCGACCGGGACAGGGAGGACGAGCAGTACTTC.

The chain is built from TRBV28 and TRBJ2-4; perhaps TRBD1 as D (7 bases). Trimming took 4 bases from V and 5 from J, leaving 12 bases between them. In germline, CDR1 is MDHEN, CDR2 SYDVKM. This CDR3 region has 14 residues. The DNA for the CDR3 is TGTGCCAGCAGTTCGGGGGACAGAGAAAACATTCAGTACTTC. It yields the protein CASSSGDRENIQYF.